The T cell receptor beta chain under discussion was sequenced for a study of T cell clonotyping in hematopoietic cell transplantation. As concerns this clone: Its antigen remains unknown.

Sequenced by immunoSEQ multiplex PCR; TCRdb stores in-frame clones only, minus some. The sample yields approximately 12,000 clones, 89% seen once. Study results and caveats: After transplant, recipient diversity fell while pathologically expanded clonotypes grew through day 180. Cells were unsorted, so CD4 and CD8 contributions were not separated. Graft donor and pretransplant recipient Inverse Simpson Index values predicted broader posttransplant TCR diversity.

With 4 bases clipped from V and 5 bases from J, the junction kept 2 bases outside the gene matches. Germline-derived CDR1 and CDR2 are LNHDA and SQIVND (reference sequence). CDR3 length equals 15 residues. Recipient blood drawn about 28 days pretransplant and days 30, 100, 180 after. This rearrangement joins TRBV19 to TRBJ2-5, with 15 bases lining up with TRBD2. This TCR was recovered from a female patient over 55 who had an allogeneic stem cell transplant from an unrelated donor, so the T cells may come from the graft donor. Some clones in this sample may be carry-over from other donors' samples. This specimen consisted of PBMCs, obtained 100 days after allogeneic stem cell transplant. The CDR3 loop reads CASSSGTSGRETQYF. The CDR3 coding sequence is TGTGCCAGTAGTAGCGGGACTAGCGGGAGGGAGACCCAGTACTTC.